The 26 T cell receptor beta chains below come from one sample, sequenced in a study of blood T cell repertoires in COVID-19. This table comes from immunoSEQ multiplex PCR, and its TCRdb copy is limited to in-frame clones, with some not included. The sample has 250,000 to 300,000 clones; roughly 79% are singletons. Sample: peripheral blood. The origin of the receptors is a woman aged 60-70 years with active or convalescent COVID-19.

The rearrangement uses TRBV4-1 and TRBJ2-1, with 13 bases identical to TRBD2. The CDR3 runs to 20 residues. Trimming removed 3 bases from V and 10 bases from J; junction bases left unmatched: 21. CDR1 and CDR2 (germline): MGHRA, YSYEKL. CDR3 residues: CASSQLKPGLAGFPMWEQFF. CDR3 nucleotides: TGCGCCAGCAGCCAGCTAAAGCCGGGACTAGCGGGGTTCCCCATGTGGGAGCAGTTCTTC.

The rearrangement joins TRBV5-6 to TRBJ1-6; 8 bases are shared with TRBD1. The CDR3 spans 15 residues. CDR1 is SGHDT and CDR2 is YYEEEE in the germline V gene. After removal of 5 bases from V and 7 bases from J, the junction contained 8 bases not matched to a gene. CDR3 region: CASREQGVGNSPLHF. CDR3 nucleotides: TGTGCCAGCAGGGAACAGGGGGTAGGGAATTCACCCCTCCACTTT.

The chain is built from TRBV27 and TRBJ1-4; D perhaps matches TRBD1 (5 bases). The CDR3 totals 10 residues. In germline, CDR1 is MNHEY, CDR2 SMNVEV (reference sequence). V lost 11 bases and J lost 10, with 11 bases in between. CDR3 DNA sequence: TGTGCCGCCGGGGGGGTAAAACTGTTTTTT. Its protein product is CAAGGVKLFF.

This clone was found once. CDR3 bases: TGTGCCATCCAGGGCGTACTAAATTCACCCCTCCACTTT. The encoded protein is CAIQGVLNSPLHF. The chain uses TRBV10-3 and TRBJ1-6; D perhaps matches TRBD1 (5 bases). Germline V gene data show CDR1 as ENHRY and CDR2 as SYGVKD. The V end was cut by 8 bases, the J end by 7 bases, with 12 bases between. This CDR3 has 13 amino acids.

Turning to this clone: Within the sample, other DNA sequences also encode this same CDR3. This chain links TRBV6-5 with TRBJ2-1, with 13 nucleotides matching TRBD2. Per germline, CDR1 MNHEY and CDR2 SVGAGI. Trimming cost V 0 bases and J 9 bases; bases outside gene matches: 5. The CDR3 runs to 16 residues. Here the CDR3 DNA reads TGTGCCAGCAGTTACTCCGGGACTAGCGGGGTGGGTGAGCAGTTCTTC. It yields the protein CASSYSGTSGVGEQFF.

The J gene is TRBJ1-2, the V gene TRBV6-5; possible D gene TRBD1, 6 bases. V gave up 7 bases and J gave up 13 bases, with 19 bases separating them. Germline V CDR1 and CDR2: MNHEY, SVGAGI. There are 12 residues in the CDR3. CDR3 amino acids: CASTHPKGHCTF. CDR3 bases: TGTGCCAGCACCCATCCCAAGGGACACTGCACCTTC.

Concerning this clone itself: The same CDR3 is also encoded by other DNA sequences in this sample. The gene calls are TRBV18 and TRBJ2-1; 9 nucleotides match TRBD1. The CDR3 runs to 15 residues. V shed 6 bases, J shed 4 bases, and the junction held 7 bases outside the gene matches. Germline V gives CDR1 KGHSH, CDR2 LQKENI. The CDR3 region is CASSPPGTGYNEQFF. The DNA of the CDR3 is TGTGCCAGCTCTCCCCCCGGGACAGGGTACAATGAGCAGTTCTTC. The full variable domain, its missing parts supplied by reference TRBV18 and TRBJ2-1, is NAGVMQNPRHLVRRRGQEARLRCSPMKGHSHVYWYRQLPEEGLKFMVYLQKENIIDESGMPKERFSAEFPKEGPSILRIQQVVRGDSAAYFCASSPPGTGYNEQFFGPGTRLTVL.

The chain employs TRBV18 and TRBJ2-4, with no clear D. The CDR3 length is 12 residues. CDR1 is KGHSH, CDR2 LQKENI, per germline. V was pared by 3 bases and J by 5 bases, with 5 bases between. The CDR3 sequence: CASSPNENIQYF. The CDR3 DNA is TGTGCCAGCTCACCCAATGAAAACATTCAGTACTTC.

The chain uses TRBV5-4 and TRBJ1-2, with 7 bases matching TRBD1. The CDR3 runs 13 residues. CDR1 is SGHNT, CDR2 YYREEE, per germline (reference sequence). V shed 1 base, J shed 7 bases, and the junction held 4 bases outside the gene matches. CDR3 DNA: TGTGCCAGCAGCTTGCAGGGGGTAGTTGGCTACACCTTC. The encoded protein is CASSLQGVVGYTF.

J is TRBJ2-3 and V is TRBV7-2; 11 nucleotides match TRBD2. With 5 bases clipped from V and 4 bases from J, the junction kept 2 bases outside the gene matches. Germline CDR1 reads SGHTA; CDR2 reads FQGNSA. The CDR3 covers 14 residues. CDR3 DNA: TGTGCCAGCAGCGATAGCGGGGGGGCAGATACGCAGTATTTT. Its translation: CASSDSGGADTQYF.

V is TRBV7-3 and J is TRBJ2-1; 9 bases agree with TRBD1. CDR1 and CDR2 (germline): SGHTA, FQGTGA. V lost 2 bases to trimming and J lost 13 bases; unmatched junction nucleotides: 6. The CDR3 runs to 13 residues. CDR3 in DNA: TGTGCCAGCAGCTTATCCGGGACAGGGTCCCAGTTCTTC. This gives the protein CASSLSGTGSQFF. Variable domain in full (rest from reference TRBV7-3 and TRBJ2-1): GAGVSQTPSNKVTEKGKYVELRCDPISGHTALYWYRQSLGQGPEFLIYFQGTGAADDSGLPNDRFFAVRPEGSVSTLKIQRTERGDSAVYLCASSLSGTGSQFFGPGTRLTVL.

The genes are TRBV7-9 and TRBJ1-6, with D tentatively TRBD1 (5 bases). Trimming pared 5 bases from V and 7 bases from J, leaving 15 bases between. The CDR3 covers 15 residues. CDR1 and CDR2 from the germline V gene are SEHNR and FQNEAQ (reference sequence). Here the CDR3 reads CASSPSSSGNSPLHF. CDR3 bases: TGTGCCAGCAGCCCTAGTAGCTCAGGGAATTCACCCCTCCACTTT.

This clone was recorded once. The genes are TRBV19 and TRBJ2-3, with 8 nucleotides matching TRBD1. The CDR3 is made up of 16 amino acids. Per the germline V gene, CDR1 is LNHDA and CDR2 is SQIVND (reference sequence). The J segment lost 2 bases and the V segment lost 4 bases, leaving 8 bases of the junction unmatched. CDR3 sequence: CASSTRQGSVTDTQYF. The DNA of the CDR3 is TGTGCCAGTAGTACCCGACAGGGGAGCGTCACAGATACGCAGTATTTT.

The genes are TRBV7-9 and TRBJ2-7; a weak D match, TRBD2 (5 bases). The germline V gene encodes CDR1 SEHNR and CDR2 FQNEAQ (reference sequence). The V gene lost 5 bases and the J gene lost 6 bases, with 17 bases spanning the gap. This CDR3 has 14 amino acids. CDR3 protein: CASSQRGLSIEQYF. The CDR3 nucleotides read TGTGCCAGCAGCCAAAGAGGGCTGAGTATCGAGCAGTACTTC. Full variable domain (outside the CDR3, taken from reference TRBV7-9 and TRBJ2-7): DTGVSQNPRHKITKRGQNVTFRCDPISEHNRLYWYRQTLGQGPEFLTYFQNEAQLEKSRLLSDRFSAERPKGSFSTLEIQRTEQGDSAMYLCASSQRGLSIEQYFGPGTRLTVT.

This chain uses TRBV4-2 with TRBJ2-7, with a tentative D call TRBD2 (5 bases). Germline lookup yields CDR1 LGHNA and CDR2 YNFKEQ. The CDR3 consists of 14 residues. Trimming pared 0 bases from V and 4 bases from J, leaving 10 bases between. The CDR3 region is CASSQDPTRYEQYF. The CDR3 nucleotides read TGTGCCAGCAGCCAAGACCCTACTAGATACGAGCAGTACTTC.

The rearrangement uses TRBV7-3 and TRBJ2-3; D is unclear. Germline CDR1 SGHTA, CDR2 FQGTGA. The CDR3 has 13 residues. V shed 1 base and J shed 2 bases, with 4 bases lying between them. This CDR3 is CASSLIHTDTQYF. CDR3 sequence (DNA): TGTGCCAGCAGCTTAATCCACACAGATACGCAGTATTTT.

V gene TRBV28 combines with J gene TRBJ1-2; D might be TRBD1 (5 bases). Germline V gene lookup returns CDR1 MDHEN and CDR2 SYDVKM. Trimming stripped 3 bases from V and 5 bases from J, with 10 bases between. The CDR3 has 13 residues. Here the CDR3 reads CASSLRGSYGYTF. CDR3 coding DNA: TGTGCCAGCAGTTTGCGGGGGTCATATGGCTACACCTTC.

The V gene is TRBV4-3, the J gene TRBJ2-3; 8 bases align to TRBD2. Germline CDR1 reads LGHNA; CDR2 reads YSLEER. J gave up 6 bases and V 1 base, and 6 bases lay outside the gene matches. The CDR3 spans 15 residues. CDR3 protein: CASSQVGRGGDTQYF. Written as DNA, the CDR3 is TGCGCCAGCAGCCAAGTCGGCCGGGGGGGGGATACGCAGTATTTT.

This chain uses TRBV5-4 with TRBJ2-2; 10 positions match TRBD1. The CDR3 runs to 14 residues. Germline V CDR1 and CDR2: SGHNT, YYREEE (reference sequence). Trimming removed 4 bases from V and 5 bases from J; junction bases left unmatched: 2. CDR3 sequence: CASSLGQGTGELFF. The DNA of the CDR3 is TGTGCCAGCAGCCTGGGACAGGGGACCGGGGAGCTGTTTTTT.

V and J are TRBV27 and TRBJ2-1, with 11 bases identical to TRBD2. The CDR3 contains 18 residues. The trim removed 1 base at V and 9 bases at J, leaving 14 bases unmatched. Per germline, CDR1 MNHEY and CDR2 SMNVEV (reference sequence). The CDR3 protein is CASSLFSHARTSGGEQFF. DNA for the CDR3: TGTGCCAGCAGTTTATTTAGCCACGCCCGTACTAGCGGGGGTGAGCAGTTCTTC.

A word on this clone: Other DNA sequences in the sample encode the same CDR3. In nucleotides, the CDR3 is TGTGCCAGCAGCCAAGCTAGCGGGGGCTCCTACAATGAGCAGTTCTTC. This translates into CASSQASGGSYNEQFF. The chain uses TRBV3-1 (or the pseudogene TRBV3-2) and TRBJ2-1, with TRBD2 matching 10 bases. CDR3 length: 16 amino acids. Per germline, CDR1 LGHDT and CDR2 YNNKEL (reference sequence). J lost 0 bases, V lost 1 base, and 0 bases had no gene match.

The rearrangement links TRBV19 to TRBJ1-5; D is possibly TRBD1 (6 bases). Germline loops: CDR1 LNHDA, CDR2 SQIVND (reference sequence). V dropped 2 bases and J dropped 11 bases, with 10 bases sitting between them. The CDR3 contains 12 residues. In DNA, the CDR3 is TGTGCCAGTAGTATAAGCCAGGGGTCCCAGCATTTT. Translation: CASSISQGSQHF.

The chain carries TRBV6-5 and TRBJ2-1, with D possibly being TRBD2 (5 bases). Germline V gives CDR1 MNHEY, CDR2 SVGAGI. Between the trimmed V and J ends, which lost 0 bases and 2 bases, there was a span of 8 bases. CDR3 length: 15 amino acids. The CDR3 here is CASSYSQTTYNEQFF. Here the CDR3 DNA reads TGTGCCAGCAGTTACTCGCAGACTACCTACAATGAGCAGTTCTTC.

In its sample, this clone was seen once. The rearrangement uses TRBV12-5 and TRBJ1-1, with D maybe TRBD1 (6 bases). The germline V gene encodes CDR1 LGHNT and CDR2 FRNRAP. This CDR3 is built from 15 residues. Trimming shortened V by 3 bases and J by 0 bases, and 11 bases separated the two germline ends. In DNA, the CDR3 is TGTGCTAGTGGTTTAAGGTCAGGGGTGAACACTGAAGCTTTCTTT. Encoded protein: CASGLRSGVNTEAFF.

The chain uses TRBV5-1 and TRBJ2-3; 10 bases align to TRBD2. V gave up 0 bases and J gave up 1 base; unmatched junction bases: 11. Per germline, CDR1 SGHRS and CDR2 YFSETQ. This CDR3 has 19 residues. CDR3 protein: CASSLAPSGGAFGTDTQYF. As DNA, the CDR3 is TGCGCCAGCAGCTTGGCCCCCAGCGGGGGGGCTTTTGGCACAGATACGCAGTATTTT.

The V gene is TRBV6-1, the J gene TRBJ1-1; no reliable D call. Germline V lookup: CDR1 MNHNS, CDR2 SASEGT. V lost 2 bases, J lost 5 bases, and 9 bases lay in between. CDR3 length equals 13 residues. The CDR3 region has the DNA TGTGCCAGCAGTGAATTGATCGGGACTGAAGCTTTCTTT. The encoded protein is CASSELIGTEAFF.